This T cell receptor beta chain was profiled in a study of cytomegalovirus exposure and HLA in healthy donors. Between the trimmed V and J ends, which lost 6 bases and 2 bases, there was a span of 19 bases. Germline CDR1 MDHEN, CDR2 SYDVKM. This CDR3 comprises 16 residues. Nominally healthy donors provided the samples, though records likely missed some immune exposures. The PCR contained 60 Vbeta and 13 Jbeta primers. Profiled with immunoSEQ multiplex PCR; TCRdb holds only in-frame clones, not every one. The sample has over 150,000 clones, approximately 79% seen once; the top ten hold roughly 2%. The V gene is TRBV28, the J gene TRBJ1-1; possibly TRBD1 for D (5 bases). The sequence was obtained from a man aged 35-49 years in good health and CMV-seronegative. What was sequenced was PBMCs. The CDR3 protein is CASRNQGTNRNTEAFF. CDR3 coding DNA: TGTGCCAGCAGAAACCAGGGTACAAACAGAAACACTGAAGCTTTCTTT.